The entry below gives a single T cell receptor (beta chain) sequence along with its context. Its antigen has not been determined. Germline and junction disagree at one end, which may indicate a read error. As encoded in the germline V gene, CDR1 is MNHNS while CDR2 is SASEGT. Including the terminal cysteine and phenylalanine, the CDR3 comprises 13 residues. This entry keeps only the CDR3 DNA: 39 bases, framed from base 1. Library preparation was by PCR. Sequenced using a NextSeq 500. Bulk TCR libraries were prepared as previously described, using TCR primers listed in Table S5. Purification of total RNA was performed with the Qiagen AllPrep DNA/RNA kit. Before any analysis, reads coming from multiple sequencing runs of the same library were combined into one pool. The authors' pipeline ran thus. Reads were retained only if the reads had an exact TCR constant sequence, and the retained reads were trimmed to 150 nt and grouped according to their 12-nt molecular barcodes. Reads within each barcode group were sub-clustered using a 15% Levenshtein threshold, and quality-weighted consensus sequences were constructed for each RNA molecule. Non-functional sequences were discarded, and so were lower-count sequences lying one edit away from another sequence. Barcode sub-clusters with fewer than 20% of the maximum read count were removed, based on fitting two negative binomial distributions. Clones were called with MiXCR by TCRdb after fastp trimmed the public reads at Q25, and only in-frame beta chains were retained. Rows merge per CDR3 protein into single entries with the most common DNA and genes. The V and J calls and clone size are TCRdb's, not the authors'. The sample table holds roughly 100,000 distinct CDR3 sequences, of which 35% were seen once. The ten top clones hold 9% to 10% of the sample.

Libraries of naive CD8 T cells were generated from around 20,000 to 1,000,000 sorted cells, with 10%, 30% or 50% of the purified RNA used. On a BD FACSAria II, naive CD8 T cells were FACS-sorted as CD8+CD4-CCR7+CD45RA+ and collected into RLT Plus buffer. Detection sensitivity was tested by spiking Jurkat RNA equal to ten TCR copies' worth into samples containing roughly 17,000-1,100,000 naive CD8 T cells. CD8 T cells were enriched using RosetteSep CD8+ T Cell Enrichment Cocktail and Ficoll-Paque, and the enriched cells then underwent ACK red cell lysis. The data were obtained in a study of molecular identifiers for immune sequencing clone quantification (dated by TCRdb to the late 2010s). At the level of the whole study: For a replicate experiment, RNA from roughly 20,000 or 100,000 naive CD8 T cells was divided into five aliquots, and four of the five aliquots were sequenced. This methods study benchmarked molecular-identifier clustering-based TCR repertoire sequencing (MIDCIRS) and TCR RNA copy counting, using CD8 T cells to do so.

Findings and caveats that apply to the study as a whole: Highly expanded clone sizes could be underestimated because identical TCR molecules may share a barcode. Clones above 20 RNA copies held over 99% of molecules in CMV-specific effector cells but under 1% in naive cells. Spiked-in Jurkat TCR RNA equivalent to a single cell was reported to be detectable even among 750,000 to 1,000,000 naive CD8 T cells. The naive libraries included spiked-in Jurkat TCR RNA (fewer than eleven copies' worth), and this RNA is not part of the donor repertoire. When barcode sub-clustering was omitted, TCR diversity was inflated by chimeric consensus sequences, with chimeras reaching as high as 47%. Modeling estimated about 3.3 recovered TCR RNA copies per cell, compared with about 9.8 by digital PCR, which implies 30% to 35% capture efficiency.

The rearrangement joined TRBV6-1 to TRBJ2-3; confidence is insufficient to name the D gene. The clonotype comes from a human donor in good health. Some libraries in this study had Jurkat cell RNA spiked in. The sequenced sample was naive CD8+ T cells from blood, with Jurkat cell RNA spiked in. This specimen's cell subset or site label, per the study, means: FACS-sorted CD8+CD4-CCR7+CD45RA+ naive T cells. For the CDR3, the sequence is CASRRENTDTRYF. The base sequence is TGTGCCAGCAGGCGAGAGAACACAGATACGCGGTATTTT.